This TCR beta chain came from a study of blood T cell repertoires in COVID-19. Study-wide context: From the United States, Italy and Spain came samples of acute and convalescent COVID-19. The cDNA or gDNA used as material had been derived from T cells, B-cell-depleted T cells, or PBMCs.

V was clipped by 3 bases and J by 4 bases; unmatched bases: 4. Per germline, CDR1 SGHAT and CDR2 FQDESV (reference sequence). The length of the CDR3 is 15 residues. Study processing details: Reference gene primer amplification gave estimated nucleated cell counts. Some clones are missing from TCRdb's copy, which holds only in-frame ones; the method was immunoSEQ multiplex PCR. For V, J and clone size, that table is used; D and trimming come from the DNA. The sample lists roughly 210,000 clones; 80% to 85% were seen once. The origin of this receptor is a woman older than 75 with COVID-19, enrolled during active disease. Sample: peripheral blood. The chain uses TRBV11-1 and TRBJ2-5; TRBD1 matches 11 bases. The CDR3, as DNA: TGTGCCAGCAGCTTGGGACAGGGGGTGCCAGAGACCCAGTACTTC. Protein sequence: CASSLGQGVPETQYF.